Sequencing of this T cell receptor beta chain was carried out in a study of cytomegalovirus exposure and HLA in healthy donors. PCR used 60 Vbeta primers and 13 Jbeta primers. Libraries were prepared by immunoSEQ multiplex PCR; TCRdb keeps only in-frame clonotypes and omits some of them. The profile shows about 130,000 clones, roughly 80% of them singletons. CDR1 is SGHRS, CDR2 YFSETQ, per germline. The CDR3 loop spans 15 amino acids. V trimming: 4 bases; J trimming: 5 bases; junction bases outside the gene matches: 5. The clonotype was recovered from a man aged 25-45 years in good health and CMV-seronegative. This sequence joins TRBV5-1 and TRBJ2-1; 11 bases align to TRBD2. Sequenced material: PBMCs. CDR3 loop: CASSDGTSGHNEQFF. Here the CDR3 DNA reads TGCGCCAGCAGCGATGGGACTAGCGGCCACAATGAGCAGTTCTTC.